This T cell receptor beta chain was retrieved from a study of T cell responses to AZD1222 COVID-19 vaccine. Study-level results: Donor demographics were predominantly white British with a female majority; clonal diversity may be underestimated.

This table comes from immunoSEQ multiplex PCR, and its TCRdb copy is limited to in-frame clones, with some not included. This sample carries some 92,000 clones, around nine tenths of them seen once, and the ten largest clones take approximately 2.8%. Details on this clone: Its specificity is unknown.

The V gene's germline CDR1 is LGHNA and CDR2 YSLEER. V lost 1 base and J lost 3, with 10 bases in between. This CDR3 is 15 amino acids long. The chain links TRBV4-3 to TRBJ2-1; D is possibly TRBD2 (6 bases). The sequenced sample was peripheral blood, obtained on day 0 of AZD1222 vaccination. The receptor was derived from an adult in good health. The CDR3 sequence: CASSQVGGLYNEQFF. For the CDR3, the DNA is TGCGCCAGCAGCCAAGTTGGGGGACTCTACAATGAGCAGTTCTTC.